The 5 T cell receptor beta chains given below trace back to one sample, sequenced in a study of blood T cell repertoires in COVID-19. TCRdb keeps only in-frame clones here, not all; method: immunoSEQ multiplex PCR. The sample gives over 95,000 clones, more than 85% of which show up once; 15% to 20% is in the top ten. Sequenced sample: peripheral blood. Receptors were obtained from a human donor with acute or convalescent COVID-19. The donor label of this sample is uncertain.

This chain links TRBV28 with TRBJ1-6; 10 bases match TRBD1. The junction had 12 bases not matched to a gene; V was cut back by 5 bases and J by 11 bases. Germline values: CDR1 MDHEN, CDR2 SYDVKM. The CDR3 sequence is 16 residues long. CDR3 sequence (DNA): TGTGCCAGCAGTCCCGGGACAGGGGCCCTTGGGGCACCCCTCCACTTT. Protein product: CASSPGTGALGAPLHF.

The chain links TRBV2 to TRBJ1-5; 8 bases match TRBD1. J gave up 6 bases and V 6 bases, and 7 bases lay outside the gene matches. The CDR3 loop spans 14 amino acids. Germline CDR1 SNHLY, CDR2 FYNNEI. CDR3 residues: CASRTGVAGQPQHF. CDR3 DNA: TGTGCCAGCAGGACAGGGGTGGCGGGTCAGCCCCAGCATTTT.

This clone has just a few counts. The rearrangement links TRBV5-1 to TRBJ2-1, with D unclear. Looked up from germline, CDR1 is SGHRS and CDR2 is YFSETQ. CDR3 length: 13 residues. Trimming pared 0 bases from V and 6 bases from J, leaving 7 bases between. The CDR3 DNA follows: TGCGCCAGCAGCTTGGCTCCCAGCAATGAGCAGTTCTTC. Its protein product is CASSLAPSNEQFF.

This CDR3 is CASSNRAGTGRSSPLHF. The CDR3 region has the DNA TGTGCCAGCAGTAATCGAGCCGGGACAGGAAGGAGTTCACCCCTCCACTTT. The chain recombines TRBV27 with TRBJ1-6, with 8 bases fitting TRBD1. Germline lookup yields CDR1 MNHEY and CDR2 SMNVEV (reference sequence). This CDR3 comprises 17 residues. V was pared by 5 bases and J by 9 bases, with 15 bases of the junction left unmatched.

The chain is built from TRBV6-5 and TRBJ1-2, with 11 bases aligning to TRBD1. V trimming: 4 bases; J trimming: 1 base; junction bases outside the gene matches: 2. This CDR3 contains 15 residues. Germline V lookup: CDR1 MNHEY, CDR2 SVGAGI. The CDR3 DNA is TGTGCCAGCAGTTGGGGGACAGGGGGTAACTATGGCTACACCTTC. This codes for CASSWGTGGNYGYTF.